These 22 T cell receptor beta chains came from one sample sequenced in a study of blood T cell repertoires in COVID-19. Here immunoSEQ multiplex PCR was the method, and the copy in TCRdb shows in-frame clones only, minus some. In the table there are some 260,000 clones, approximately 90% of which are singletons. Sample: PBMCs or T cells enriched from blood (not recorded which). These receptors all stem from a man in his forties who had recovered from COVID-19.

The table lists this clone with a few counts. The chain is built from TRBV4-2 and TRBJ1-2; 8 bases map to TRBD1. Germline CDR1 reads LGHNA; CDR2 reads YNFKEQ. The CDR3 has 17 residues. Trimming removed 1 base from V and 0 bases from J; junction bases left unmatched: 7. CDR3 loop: CASSQVETGAPNYGYTF. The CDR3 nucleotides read TGTGCCAGCAGCCAAGTAGAGACAGGGGCTCCTAACTATGGCTACACCTTC.

The CDR3, as DNA: TGTGCCAGCAGCTTTCGGACAGGGGGCGCATCAAACTATGGCTACACCTTC. This encodes CASSFRTGGASNYGYTF. This sequence joins TRBV5-4 and TRBJ1-2; 11 bases are shared with TRBD1. CDR3 length: 17 amino acids. J was trimmed by 2 bases and V by 2 bases; bases with no gene match: 8. The germline V gene encodes CDR1 SGHNT and CDR2 YYREEE (reference sequence).

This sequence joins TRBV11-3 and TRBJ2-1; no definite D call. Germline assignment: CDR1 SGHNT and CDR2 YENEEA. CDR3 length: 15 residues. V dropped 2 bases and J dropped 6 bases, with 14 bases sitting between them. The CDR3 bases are TGTGCCAGCAGCTTAAGAGTAGCCGGAAGCAATGAGCAGTTCTTC. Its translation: CASSLRVAGSNEQFF.

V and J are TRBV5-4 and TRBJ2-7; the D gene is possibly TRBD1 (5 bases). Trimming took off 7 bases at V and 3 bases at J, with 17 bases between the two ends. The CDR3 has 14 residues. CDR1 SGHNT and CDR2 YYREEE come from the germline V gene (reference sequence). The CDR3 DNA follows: TGTGCCAGCCAGCAAGGGCAGGGCTTCTACGAGCAGTACTTC. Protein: CASQQGQGFYEQYF.

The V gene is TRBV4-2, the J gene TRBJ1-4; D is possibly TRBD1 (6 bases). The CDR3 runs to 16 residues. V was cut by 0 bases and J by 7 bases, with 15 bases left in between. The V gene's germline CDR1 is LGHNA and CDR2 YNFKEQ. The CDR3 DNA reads TGTGCCAGCAGCCAAGATAAGGGGGTAGGGAGTGAAAAACTGTTTTTT. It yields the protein CASSQDKGVGSEKLFF.

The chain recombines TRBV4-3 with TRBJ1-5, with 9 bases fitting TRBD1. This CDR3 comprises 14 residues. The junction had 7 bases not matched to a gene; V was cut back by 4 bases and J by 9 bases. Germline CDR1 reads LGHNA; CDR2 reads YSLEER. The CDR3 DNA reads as TGCGCCAGCAGCCGAGACAGGGGGGAGCGGCCCCAGCATTTT. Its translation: CASSRDRGERPQHF.

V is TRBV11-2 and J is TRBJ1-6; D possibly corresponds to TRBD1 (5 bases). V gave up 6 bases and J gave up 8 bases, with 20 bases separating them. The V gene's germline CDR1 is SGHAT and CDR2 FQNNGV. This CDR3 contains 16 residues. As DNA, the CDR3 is TGTGCCAGCAGACCCGTTCCGGGGAGGGGAGATTCACCCCTCCACTTT. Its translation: CASRPVPGRGDSPLHF.

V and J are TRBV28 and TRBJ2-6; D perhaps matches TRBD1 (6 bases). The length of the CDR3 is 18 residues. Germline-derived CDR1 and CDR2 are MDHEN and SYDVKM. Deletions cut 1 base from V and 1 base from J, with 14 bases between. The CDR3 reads CASSLSNLGTSGANVLTF. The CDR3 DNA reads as TGTGCCAGCAGTTTATCCAACTTAGGGACATCTGGGGCCAACGTCCTGACTTTC.

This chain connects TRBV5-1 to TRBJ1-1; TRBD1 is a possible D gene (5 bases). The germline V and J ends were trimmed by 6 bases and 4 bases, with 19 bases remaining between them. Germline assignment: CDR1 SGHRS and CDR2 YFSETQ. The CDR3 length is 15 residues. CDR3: CASTIDPGGSTEAFF. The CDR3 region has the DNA TGCGCCAGCACCATCGACCCGGGGGGGAGCACTGAAGCTTTCTTT.

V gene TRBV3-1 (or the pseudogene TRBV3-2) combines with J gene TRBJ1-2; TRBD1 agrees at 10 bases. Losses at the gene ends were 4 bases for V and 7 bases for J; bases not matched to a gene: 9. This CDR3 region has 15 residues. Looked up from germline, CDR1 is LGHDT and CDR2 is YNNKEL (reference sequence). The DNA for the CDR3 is TGTGCCAGCAGCCCGGACAGGGGGGGGGTGTTTGGCTACACCTTC. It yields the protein CASSPDRGGVFGYTF.

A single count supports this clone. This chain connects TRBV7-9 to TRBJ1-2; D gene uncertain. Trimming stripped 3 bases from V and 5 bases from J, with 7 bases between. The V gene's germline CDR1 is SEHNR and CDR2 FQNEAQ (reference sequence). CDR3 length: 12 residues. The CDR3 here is CASSLWEYGYTF. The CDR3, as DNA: TGTGCCAGCAGCTTGTGGGAGTATGGCTACACCTTC.

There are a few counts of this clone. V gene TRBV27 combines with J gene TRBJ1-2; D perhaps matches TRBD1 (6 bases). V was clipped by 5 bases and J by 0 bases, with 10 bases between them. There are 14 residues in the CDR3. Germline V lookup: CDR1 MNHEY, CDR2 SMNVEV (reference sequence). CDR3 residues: CASSVQGTNYGYTF. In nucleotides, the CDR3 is TGTGCCAGCAGTGTACAGGGAACTAACTATGGCTACACCTTC.

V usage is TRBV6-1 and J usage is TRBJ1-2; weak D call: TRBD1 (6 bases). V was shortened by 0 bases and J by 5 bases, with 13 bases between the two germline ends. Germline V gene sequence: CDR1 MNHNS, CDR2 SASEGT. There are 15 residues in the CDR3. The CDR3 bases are TGTGCCAGCAGTGAAGCTCTCGTGACAGGTTATGGCTACACCTTC. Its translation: CASSEALVTGYGYTF.

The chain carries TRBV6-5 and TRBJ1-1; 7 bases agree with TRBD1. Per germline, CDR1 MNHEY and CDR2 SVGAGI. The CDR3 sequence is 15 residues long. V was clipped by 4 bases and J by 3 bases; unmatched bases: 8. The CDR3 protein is CASSFSSGGYTEAFF. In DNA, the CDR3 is TGTGCCAGCAGTTTTTCTTCAGGGGGGTACACTGAAGCTTTCTTT.

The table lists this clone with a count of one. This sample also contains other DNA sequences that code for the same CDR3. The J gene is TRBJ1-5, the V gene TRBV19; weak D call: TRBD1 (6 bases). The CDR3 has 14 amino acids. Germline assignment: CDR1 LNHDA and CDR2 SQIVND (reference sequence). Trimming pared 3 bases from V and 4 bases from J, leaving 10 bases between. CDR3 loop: CASSMAGVNQPQHF. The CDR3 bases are TGTGCCAGTAGTATGGCAGGGGTAAATCAGCCCCAGCATTTT.

DNA of the CDR3: TGTGCCAGTAAGGGGAGGACTGGAGATTACGAGCAGTACTTC. Residues: CASKGRTGDYEQYF. This sequence joins TRBV19 and TRBJ2-7; possibly TRBD2 for D (6 bases). The CDR3 is made up of 14 amino acids. In germline, CDR1 is LNHDA, CDR2 SQIVND (reference sequence). The ends were cut back, 7 bases at V and 4 bases at J, with 17 bases in the middle.

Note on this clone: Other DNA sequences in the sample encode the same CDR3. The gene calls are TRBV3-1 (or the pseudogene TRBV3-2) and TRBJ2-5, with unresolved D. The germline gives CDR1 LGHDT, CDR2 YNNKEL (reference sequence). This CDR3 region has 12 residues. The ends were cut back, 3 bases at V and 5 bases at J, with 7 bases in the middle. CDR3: CASSQSRETQYF. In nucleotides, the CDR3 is TGTGCCAGCAGCCAGAGTCGGGAGACCCAGTACTTC.

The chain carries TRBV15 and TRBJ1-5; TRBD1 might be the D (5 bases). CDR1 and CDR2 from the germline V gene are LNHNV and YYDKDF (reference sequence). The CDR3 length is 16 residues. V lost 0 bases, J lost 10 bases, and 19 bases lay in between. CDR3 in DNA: TGTGCCACCAGCAGAGACGTACGGCAGGGACTCTCTCCCCAGCATTTT. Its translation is CATSRDVRQGLSPQHF.

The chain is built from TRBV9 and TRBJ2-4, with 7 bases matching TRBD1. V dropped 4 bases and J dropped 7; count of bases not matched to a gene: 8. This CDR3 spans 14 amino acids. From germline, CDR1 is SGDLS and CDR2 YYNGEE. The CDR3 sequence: CASSPQGIGNIQYF. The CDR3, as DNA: TGTGCCAGCAGCCCACAGGGGATAGGGAACATTCAGTACTTC.

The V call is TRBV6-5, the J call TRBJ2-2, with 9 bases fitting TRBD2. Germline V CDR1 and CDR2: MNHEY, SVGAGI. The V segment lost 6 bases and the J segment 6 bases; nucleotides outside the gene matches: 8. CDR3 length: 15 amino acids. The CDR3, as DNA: TGTGCCAGCAGCGTTAGCGGGAGAGGGTCCGGGGAGCTGTTTTTT. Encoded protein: CASSVSGRGSGELFF.

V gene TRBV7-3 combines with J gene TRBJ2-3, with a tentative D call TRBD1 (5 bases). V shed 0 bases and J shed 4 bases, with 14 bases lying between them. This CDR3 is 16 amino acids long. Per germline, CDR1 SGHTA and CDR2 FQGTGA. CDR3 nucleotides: TGTGCCAGCAGCTTAACGGCAGGGCCCCCAGCAGATACGCAGTATTTT. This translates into CASSLTAGPPADTQYF.

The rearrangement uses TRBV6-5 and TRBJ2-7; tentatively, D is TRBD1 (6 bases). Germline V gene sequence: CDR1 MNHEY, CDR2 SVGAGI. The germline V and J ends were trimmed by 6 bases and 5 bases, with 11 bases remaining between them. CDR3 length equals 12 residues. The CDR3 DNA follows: TGTGCCAGCAGCGGACCAGGGGACGAGCAGTACTTC. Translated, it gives CASSGPGDEQYF.